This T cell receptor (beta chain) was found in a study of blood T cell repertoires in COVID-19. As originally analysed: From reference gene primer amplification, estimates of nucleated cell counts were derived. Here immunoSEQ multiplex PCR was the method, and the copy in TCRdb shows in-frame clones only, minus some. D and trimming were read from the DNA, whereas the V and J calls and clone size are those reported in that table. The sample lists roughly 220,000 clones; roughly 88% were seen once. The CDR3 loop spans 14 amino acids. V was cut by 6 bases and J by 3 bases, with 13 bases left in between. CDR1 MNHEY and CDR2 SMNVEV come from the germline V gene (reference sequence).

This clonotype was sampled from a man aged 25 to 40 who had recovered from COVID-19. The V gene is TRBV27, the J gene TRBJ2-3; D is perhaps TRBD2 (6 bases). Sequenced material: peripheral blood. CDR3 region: CASRGLWETDTQYF. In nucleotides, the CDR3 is TGTGCCAGCAGGGGACTTTGGGAAACAGATACGCAGTATTTT.